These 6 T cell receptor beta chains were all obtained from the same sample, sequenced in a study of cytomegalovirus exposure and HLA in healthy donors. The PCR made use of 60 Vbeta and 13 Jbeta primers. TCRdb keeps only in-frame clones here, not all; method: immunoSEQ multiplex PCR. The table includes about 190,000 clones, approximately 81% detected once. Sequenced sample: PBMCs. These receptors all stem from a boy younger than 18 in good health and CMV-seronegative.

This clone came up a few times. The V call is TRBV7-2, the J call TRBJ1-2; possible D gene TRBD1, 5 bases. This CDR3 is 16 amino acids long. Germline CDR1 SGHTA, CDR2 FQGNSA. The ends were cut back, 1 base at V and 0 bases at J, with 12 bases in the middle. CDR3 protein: CASSLDPGYANYGYTF. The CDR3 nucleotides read TGTGCCAGCAGCTTAGACCCAGGGTATGCTAACTATGGCTACACCTTC.

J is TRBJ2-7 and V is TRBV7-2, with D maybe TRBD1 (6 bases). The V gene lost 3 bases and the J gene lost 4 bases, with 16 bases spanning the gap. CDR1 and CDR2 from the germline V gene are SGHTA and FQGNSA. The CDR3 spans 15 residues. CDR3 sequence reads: CASSFPRGNGYEQYF. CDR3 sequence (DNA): TGTGCCAGCAGCTTCCCCAGGGGAAACGGTTACGAGCAGTACTTC.

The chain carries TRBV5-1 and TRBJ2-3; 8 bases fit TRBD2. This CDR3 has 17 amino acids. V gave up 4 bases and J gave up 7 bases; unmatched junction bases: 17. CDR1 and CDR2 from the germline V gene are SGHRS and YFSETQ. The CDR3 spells CASSLSGAGLVINTQYF. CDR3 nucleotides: TGCGCCAGCAGCCTATCGGGGGCGGGACTAGTTATAAATACGCAGTATTTT.

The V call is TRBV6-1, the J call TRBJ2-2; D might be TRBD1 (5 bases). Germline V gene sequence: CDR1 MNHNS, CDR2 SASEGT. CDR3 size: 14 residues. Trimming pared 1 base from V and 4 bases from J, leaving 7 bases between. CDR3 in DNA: TGTGCCAGCAGTGAAGGGGGCGGCACCGGGGAGCTGTTTTTT. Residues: CASSEGGGTGELFF.

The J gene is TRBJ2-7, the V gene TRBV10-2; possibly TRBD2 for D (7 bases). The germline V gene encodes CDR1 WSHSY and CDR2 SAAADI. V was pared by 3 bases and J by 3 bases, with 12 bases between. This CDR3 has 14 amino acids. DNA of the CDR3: TGCGCCAGCAGTGAACGGGGGGCCCACTACGAGCAGTACTTC. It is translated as CASSERGAHYEQYF.

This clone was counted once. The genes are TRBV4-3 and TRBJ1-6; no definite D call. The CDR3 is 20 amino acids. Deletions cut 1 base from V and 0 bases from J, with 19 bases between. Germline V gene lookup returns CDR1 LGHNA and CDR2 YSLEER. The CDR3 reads CASSQGHVRGLSSYNSPLHF. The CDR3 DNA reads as TGCGCCAGCAGCCAAGGTCATGTGCGCGGGCTCAGCTCCTATAATTCACCCCTCCACTTT.